This T cell receptor beta chain was observed in a study of cytomegalovirus exposure and HLA in healthy donors. Whole-study findings and limits: Fewer N-insertions than the approximately 680-donor mean were reportedly shown by an Asian-associated ancestry cluster in a later analysis. In an earlier analysis, most TCR beta V segments were productive about 90% or about 30% of the time.

PCR primers comprised 60 Vbeta and 13 Jbeta primers. Assay: immunoSEQ multiplex PCR; the TCRdb copy retains only in-frame clones and omits some. The table records under 150,000 clones, about four fifths of them present only once. Worth noting for this clone: Its target is unknown.

Healthy bone marrow donors made up the donors. V was clipped by 2 bases and J by 5 bases; unmatched bases: 9. CDR1 and CDR2 (germline): SGDLS, YYNGEE. The CDR3 is 16 amino acids. The sample comprised PBMCs. This clonotype was sampled from a woman aged 30 to 39 in good health and CMV-seronegative. The chain joins TRBV9 to TRBJ2-5; 10 bases match TRBD2. CDR3 in amino acids: CASSVQSGRASETQYF. In DNA form, the CDR3 reads TGTGCCAGCAGCGTCCAGAGCGGGAGGGCCTCGGAGACCCAGTACTTC.